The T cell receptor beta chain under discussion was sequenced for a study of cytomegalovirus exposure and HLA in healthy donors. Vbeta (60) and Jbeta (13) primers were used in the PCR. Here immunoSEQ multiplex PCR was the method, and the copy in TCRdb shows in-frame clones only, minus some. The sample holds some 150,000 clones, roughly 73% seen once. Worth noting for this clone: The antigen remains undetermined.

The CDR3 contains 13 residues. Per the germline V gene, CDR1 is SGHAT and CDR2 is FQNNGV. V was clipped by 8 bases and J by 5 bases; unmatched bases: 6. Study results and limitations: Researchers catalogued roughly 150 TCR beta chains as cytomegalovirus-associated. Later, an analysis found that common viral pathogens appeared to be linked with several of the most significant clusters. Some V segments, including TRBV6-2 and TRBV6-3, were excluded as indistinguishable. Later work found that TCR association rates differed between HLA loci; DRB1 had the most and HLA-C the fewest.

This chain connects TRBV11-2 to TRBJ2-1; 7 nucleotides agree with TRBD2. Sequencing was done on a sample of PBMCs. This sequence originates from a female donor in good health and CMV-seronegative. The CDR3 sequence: CASGLAANNEQFF. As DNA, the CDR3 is TGTGCCAGCGGGCTAGCGGCAAACAATGAGCAGTTCTTC.